One sample yielded the 17 T cell receptor beta chains listed below, sequenced in a study of TIL therapy for anti-PD-1-resistant metastatic lung cancer. The libraries were made with immunoSEQ v3. Clones were read by immunoSEQ multiplex PCR, and TCRdb kept only the in-frame ones, dropping some. The profile shows about 36,000 clones, less than 85% of them singletons. The time point: pre-treatment sample, taken before nivolumab and TIL therapy. Sequencing was performed on blood, taken at baseline. These receptors came from a person aged 25 to 85 with non-small cell lung cancer.

This clone has only one observation. This chain links TRBV28 with TRBJ1-6, with a tentative D call TRBD1 (5 bases). This CDR3 contains 12 residues. CDR1 MDHEN and CDR2 SYDVKM come from the germline V gene. The V end lost 7 bases, the J end lost 9 bases, and 10 bases lay between the germline ends. CDR3 nucleotides: TGTGCCAGCACCCGGGGCGGTTCACCCCTCCACTTT. It is translated as CASTRGGSPLHF. Together with reference TRBV28 and TRBJ1-6, the CDR3 gives the full variable domain: DVKVTQSSRYLVKRTGEKVFLECVQDMDHENMFWYRQDPGLGLRLIYFSYDVKMKEKGDIPEGYSVSREKKERFSLILESASTNQTSMYLCASTRGGSPLHFGNGTRLTVT.

The table lists this clone with a few counts. The V gene is TRBV27, the J gene TRBJ1-2; a weak D match, TRBD1 (5 bases). The CDR3 runs 15 residues. The V end was cut by 1 base, the J end by 1 base, with 10 bases between. CDR1 is MNHEY and CDR2 is SMNVEV in the germline V gene (reference sequence). DNA for the CDR3: TGTGCCAGCAGTTTATACCCAGGGAGTAACTATGGCTACACCTTC. Its translation: CASSLYPGSNYGYTF.

The V gene is TRBV5-1, the J gene TRBJ2-3; 10 bases are shared with TRBD2. The J segment lost 1 base and the V segment lost 1 base, leaving 3 bases of the junction unmatched. CDR3 size: 16 residues. CDR1 and CDR2 (germline): SGHRS, YFSETQ. The CDR3 DNA reads as TGCGCCAGCAGCTTGAGACTAGCGGGCCGCACAGATACGCAGTATTTT. This codes for CASSLRLAGRTDTQYF.

This clone was detected once. At one of its ends the junction is not consistent with the germline gene, which may arise from a read error. V usage is TRBV28 and J usage is TRBJ2-6; D unresolved. There are 18 residues in the CDR3. The germline gives CDR1 MDHEN, CDR2 SYDVKM. The DNA of the CDR3 is TGTGCCAGCAGTTCAACGGATCCTGACACAAAGTCGGGCCAACGTCCTGACTTC. Translation gives CASSSTDPDTKSGQRPDF.

This clone was picked up a small number of times. This sequence joins TRBV14 and TRBJ2-1; D is undetermined. The CDR3 spans 13 residues. With 1 base removed from V and 10 bases from J, the gap between germline ends came to 11 bases. The germline V gene encodes CDR1 SGHDN and CDR2 FVKESK. The CDR3 DNA is TGTGCCAGCAGCCAAGTCCCCGGAACGGAGCAGTTCTTC. Translated, it gives CASSQVPGTEQFF.

This chain links TRBV7-8 with TRBJ2-5; no clear D. The V and J ends lost 1 base and 2 bases respectively, with 5 bases between them. There are 13 residues in the CDR3. From germline, CDR1 is SGHVS and CDR2 FQNEAQ. CDR3 nucleotide sequence: TGTGCCAGCAGCTTAGTTTTACAAGAGACCCAGTACTTC. It specifies CASSLVLQETQYF.

The V call is TRBV28, the J call TRBJ1-3, with D uncertain. Deletions cut 5 bases from V and 0 bases from J, with 11 bases between. Germline V gene lookup returns CDR1 MDHEN and CDR2 SYDVKM. There are 15 residues in the CDR3. The CDR3 is CASSRILTSGNTIYF. The CDR3 region has the DNA TGTGCCAGCAGTCGGATCCTGACCTCTGGAAACACCATATATTTT.

The chain combines TRBV30 with TRBJ2-1, with 7 bases identical to TRBD2. This CDR3 is 16 amino acids long. Germline V gives CDR1 GTSNPN, CDR2 SVGIG (reference sequence). The V gene end was trimmed by 2 bases and the J gene end by 4 bases; junction bases not matched to a gene: 11. CDR3 amino acids: CAWSSRGWRGYNEQFF. The CDR3 DNA follows: TGTGCCTGGAGTTCTCGTGGGTGGCGGGGGTACAATGAGCAGTTCTTC.

The chain carries TRBV7-6 and TRBJ2-7; 10 nucleotides agree with TRBD1. The CDR3 runs 14 residues. Germline CDR1 SGHVS, CDR2 FNYEAQ. The junction had 3 bases not matched to a gene; V was cut back by 5 bases and J by 2 bases. The CDR3 spells CASSPGTGAYEQYF. The CDR3 nucleotides are TGTGCCAGCAGCCCAGGGACAGGGGCCTACGAGCAGTACTTC. The entire variable domain, with the rest obtained from reference TRBV7-6 and TRBJ2-7, is as follows: GAGVSQSPRYKVTKRGQDVALRCDPISGHVSLYWYRQALGQGPEFLTYFNYEAQQDKSGLPNDRFSAERPEGSISTLTIQRTEQRDSAMYRCASSPGTGAYEQYFGPGTRLTVT.

A few counts support this clone. The chain employs TRBV7-3 and TRBJ2-3, with a tentative D call TRBD1 (5 bases). CDR3 size: 15 residues. The germline V and J ends were trimmed by 2 bases and 2 bases, with 11 bases remaining between them. Germline-derived CDR1 and CDR2 are SGHTA and FQGTGA. CDR3 in amino acids: CASSLYAGHTDTQYF. In DNA, the CDR3 is TGTGCCAGCAGCTTATATGCAGGGCACACAGATACGCAGTATTTT. The variable domain in full, with the rest retrieved from reference TRBV7-3 and TRBJ2-3, is GAGVSQTPSNKVTEKGKYVELRCDPISGHTALYWYRQSLGQGPEFLIYFQGTGAADDSGLPNDRFFAVRPEGSVSTLKIQRTERGDSAVYLCASSLYAGHTDTQYFGPGTRLTVL.

This clone was observed once. The chain joins TRBV13 to TRBJ2-5; 11 bases fit TRBD2. After removal of 4 bases from V and 2 bases from J, the junction contained 6 bases not matched to a gene. CDR1 is PRHDT and CDR2 is FYEKMQ in the germline V gene (reference sequence). The CDR3 has 16 amino acids. The CDR3 sequence: CASSSRTSGRQETQYF. CDR3 bases: TGTGCCAGCAGCTCTAGAACTAGCGGGAGACAAGAGACCCAGTACTTC.

The J gene is TRBJ1-5, the V gene TRBV4-3; no clear D. V lost 0 bases and J lost 6, with 9 bases in between. Looked up from germline, CDR1 is LGHNA and CDR2 is YSLEER. This CDR3 is built from 14 residues. The CDR3 DNA reads as TGCGCCAGCAGCCAAGAATTCGGAGCTCAGCCCCAGCATTTT. This translates into CASSQEFGAQPQHF.

The gene calls are TRBV27 and TRBJ2-1, with D tentatively TRBD1 or TRBD2 (6 bases each). Trimming pared 4 bases from V and 0 bases from J, leaving 10 bases between. Germline loops: CDR1 MNHEY, CDR2 SMNVEV (reference sequence). The CDR3 extends over 15 amino acids. CDR3 in amino acids: CASSYGGPSYNEQFF. CDR3 bases: TGTGCCAGCAGTTATGGGGGGCCCTCCTACAATGAGCAGTTCTTC.

V gene TRBV19 combines with J gene TRBJ1-1; D is undetermined. Trimming shortened V by 9 bases and J by 8 bases, and 13 bases separated the two germline ends. This CDR3 region has 11 residues. Germline-derived CDR1 and CDR2 are LNHDA and SQIVND (reference sequence). The CDR3 bases are TGTGCCAGGGACGGGTATTTCGAAGCTTTCTTT. It is translated as CARDGYFEAFF. Full variable domain (missing parts from reference TRBV19 and TRBJ1-1): DGGITQSPKYLFRKEGQNVTLSCEQNLNHDAMYWYRQDPGQGLRLIYYSQIVNDFQKGDIAEGYSVSREKKESFPLTVTSAQKNPTAFYLCARDGYFEAFFGQGTRLTVV.

The V call is TRBV10-3, the J call TRBJ1-6; D remains ambiguous. CDR1 and CDR2 (germline): ENHRY, SYGVKD. V lost 6 bases and J 0 bases, leaving 12 bases between the germline ends. This CDR3 comprises 16 residues. This CDR3 reads CAISAGPSSYNSPLHF. Here the CDR3 DNA reads TGTGCCATCAGCGCCGGGCCTAGCTCCTATAATTCACCCCTCCACTTT.

The J gene is TRBJ1-2, the V gene TRBV6-5; no firm D call. CDR3 length: 13 residues. V dropped 6 bases and J dropped 8 bases, with 16 bases sitting between them. Germline V gene lookup returns CDR1 MNHEY and CDR2 SVGAGI. This CDR3 reads CASSRTITEGYTF. In nucleotides, the CDR3 is TGTGCCAGCAGCCGTACTATCACCGAGGGCTACACCTTC.

This clone appeared once. Other DNA sequences in the sample encode the same CDR3. The J gene is TRBJ2-5, the V gene TRBV25-1; tentative D call: TRBD2 (6 bases). CDR1 is MGHDK and CDR2 is SYGVNS in the germline V gene. The V end lost 2 bases, the J end lost 4 bases, and 14 bases lay between the germline ends. The length of the CDR3 is 15 residues. The CDR3 loop reads CASSEIWGGIETQYF. The CDR3, as DNA: TGTGCCAGCAGTGAAATTTGGGGAGGTATAGAGACCCAGTACTTC.